This T cell receptor (beta chain) stems from a study of shared clonotypes between healthy human individuals (dated by TCRdb to the early 2020s). Context from the whole study: Three men and a couple of women, aged 18 to 49 years, made up the cohort. To increase sequencing depth and limit assay-specific biases, TCR repertoire library preparation and sequencing were carried out by different laboratories using diverse techniques. Each donor's leukapheresis produced roughly between roughly 0.85 and 9.5 billion PBMCs. To estimate repertoire size and how much clonotypes are shared between individuals, the study performed deep sequencing of blood TCR repertoires from 4 to 6 healthy adults. Here is what the overall study found, with its caveats: Only blood was sampled, and tissue TCR repertoires likely differ from those in blood. The genetic and exposure-history diversity represented was limited by the small number of donors. Pairwise subsampling indicated that sequencing depth was expected to affect the degree of clonotype sharing among donors.

Using the deep immunoSEQ assay, TCR CDR3 regions were amplified from genomic DNA by multiplex PCR. Extracted genomic DNA from each cell subset was spread evenly across all wells of several immunoSEQ 96-well plates, with each plate serving as a replicate. For unsorted PBMC, each replicate PCR was loaded with approximately 300 ng genomic DNA, equivalent to roughly 33,000 T cell genomes. Ten immunoSEQ deep assay plates were used to sequence unsorted PBMC genomic DNA. Purified libraries were quantified with a Qubit 3.0 fluorometer, sized on a Bioanalyzer 2100, and re-quantified with the KAPA Library Quantification kit. Every immunoSEQ 96-well plate was sequenced on a separate single-read 150-cycle Illumina NextSeq 550 flow cell. Processing in the source paper ran as follows. Because the immunoSEQ output held only junctional sequences and lacked quality scores, the filtering could not match the filtering applied to full-length reads. Sequences were annotated with PyIR, a Python wrapper for IgBLAST v1.9, using IMGT germline references to assign V/J genes and CDR3. Reads were filtered out if the reads had weak V/J assignments (E-value above 1e-6), no CDR3, stop codons, out-of-frame junctions, or ambiguous translated residues. V3J clonotypes were defined by identical inferred V gene, J gene, and CDR3 amino acid sequence. The percentage overlap between two repertoires was calculated by dividing the number of shared unique clonotypes by the size of the smaller repertoire. RTK rarefaction, the Chao1 estimator, and Recon v2.1 estimates of unobserved clonotypes were used to assess repertoire richness. Here the immuneACCESS table is served through TCRdb, limited to in-frame sequences with V and J called. Missing clones are a known gap in these copies; in checked studies unresolved V genes cover under half, and the rest lacks a known reason. V and J calls and clone size are those listed in that table; D and trimming were worked out from the DNA. This sample holds 400,000 to 550,000 clones; about 80% were observed only once. The top ten clones comprise approximately 12% of the sample.

V is shortened by 8 bases, J by 5 bases, and the region joining them spans 12 bases. In the germline V gene, CDR1 corresponds to MNHNS and CDR2 to SASEGT. From cysteine to phenylalanine, the CDR3 is 12 amino acids long. CDR3 DNA only is kept here, 36 bases in frame from base 1. Concerning this clone itself: Its recognized antigen is unknown. Per-base quality was not reported, and no clone a single base away is much larger than it.

Healthy HIV-negative adults with no recently reported acute infections or vaccinations were included as donors. Every donor was a Caucasian adult residing in Nashville, Tennessee, USA. For unsorted samples, 75 million to 90 million PBMCs were counted and genomic DNA was extracted with the QIAamp DNA Blood Mini kit. Blood was obtained by leukapheresis, after which PBMCs were separated by Ficoll-Histopaque density gradient centrifugation and cryopreserved in liquid nitrogen vapor phase. The sequencing input was PBMCs. The sequence was collected from a woman aged 40 to 50 in good health. Some clones in this sample may be carry-over from other donors' samples. The chain links TRBV6-1 with TRBJ1-1; the D gene is possibly TRBD1, with 5 bases matching. The DNA sequence is TGTGCCAGCGTCGCAGGGTGGACTGAAGCTTTCTTT. The encoded protein is CASVAGWTEAFF.